This T cell receptor beta chain was captured in a study of OX40 agonist ivuxolimab in advanced cancers. About the study: Patients were dosed intravenously with ivuxolimab at 0.01 to 10 mg/kg every 2 weeks. Overall study findings and caveats: Clonal expansion was seen in CD4+ and CD8+ blood T cells by week 6 at 0.1 to 3.0 mg/kg.

With regard to this clone: Its antigen is not known.

The CDR3 covers 13 residues. Per germline, CDR1 SGHDT and CDR2 YYEEEE. The V gene lost 4 bases and the J gene lost 1 base, with 7 bases spanning the gap. The method was immunoSEQ multiplex PCR; TCRdb's version includes in-frame clones alone and lacks a portion of them. The table includes some 70,000 clones, 80% detected once. On cycle 4 day 1 and cycle 7 day 1, as well as at baseline, blood was sampled. Source: CD4+ or CD8+ T cells sorted from blood, taken in a trial of the OX40 agonist ivuxolimab. The source is an adult with an advanced solid tumor such as melanoma, head and neck, liver or kidney cancer. The chain is built from TRBV5-6 and TRBJ2-3; D remains unclear. CDR3 in DNA: TGTGCCAGCAGCCCTCTAGGCACAGATACGCAGTATTTT. Its protein product is CASSPLGTDTQYF.